This is a list of T cell receptor beta chains from one sample in a study of shared clonotypes between healthy human individuals. Measured with immunoSEQ multiplex PCR; TCRdb has only the in-frame clones, and not every one. In the table there are roughly 410,000 clones, just over 95% of which are singletons. Sequenced sample: memory CD8+ T cells sorted from blood. These TCRs come from a man aged 25 to 40 in good health. The CDR3 runs from the conserved cysteine through the conserved F or W. A D gene is named only where the DNA matches it firmly.

v_call: TRBV5-1
j_call: TRBJ1-6
d_call: TRBD1
cdr3_aa: CASSQGQGHNSPLHF

v_call: TRBV28
j_call: TRBJ2-1
d_call: TRBD1
cdr3_aa: CASSLRIRRQGSNEQFF

v_call: TRBV15
j_call: TRBJ2-1
d_call: NA
cdr3_aa: CATSRVFNSGNEQFF

v_call: TRBV19
j_call: TRBJ2-3
d_call: TRBD2
cdr3_aa: CASSGLAGWAGSTDTQYF

v_call: TRBV28
j_call: TRBJ1-1
d_call: NA
cdr3_aa: CASSWGQGRRTEAFF

v_call: TRBV10-3
j_call: TRBJ1-2
d_call: NA
cdr3_aa: CAISKRGGYGYTF

v_call: TRBV7-3
j_call: TRBJ2-1
d_call: NA
cdr3_aa: CASSLGGEQFF

v_call: TRBV5-1
j_call: TRBJ2-3
d_call: NA
cdr3_aa: CASSSGDTQYF

v_call: TRBV21-1
j_call: TRBJ1-2
d_call: NA
cdr3_aa: CASSKVRGYYGYTF

v_call: TRBV2
j_call: TRBJ1-5
d_call: NA
cdr3_aa: CASSGDRHLNQPQHF

v_call: TRBV11-2
j_call: TRBJ2-7
d_call: TRBD2
cdr3_aa: CASSFRLADTYEQYF

v_call: TRBV11-1
j_call: TRBJ2-7
d_call: TRBD2
cdr3_aa: CASSSKTPGLASEQYF

v_call: TRBV9
j_call: TRBJ1-6
d_call: TRBD1
cdr3_aa: CASSLDRGRAPLHF

v_call: TRBV18
j_call: TRBJ2-5
d_call: TRBD2
cdr3_aa: CASSPQRGRETQYF

v_call: TRBV5-1
j_call: TRBJ2-1
d_call: TRBD2
cdr3_aa: CASSATTSGRAGEQFF

v_call: TRBV5-8
j_call: TRBJ2-5
d_call: TRBD1
cdr3_aa: CASSFDRGQETQYF

v_call: TRBV13
j_call: TRBJ2-3
d_call: TRBD2
cdr3_aa: CASAGTSADTQYF

v_call: TRBV30
j_call: TRBJ1-5
d_call: TRBD1
cdr3_aa: CAWSDRGYQPQHF

v_call: TRBV27
j_call: TRBJ2-7
d_call: TRBD1
cdr3_aa: CASGRSGTGTYEQYF

v_call: TRBV9
j_call: TRBJ1-3
d_call: NA
cdr3_aa: CASSEGSGQSSGNTIYF

v_call: TRBV6-5
j_call: TRBJ1-3
d_call: NA
cdr3_aa: CASSYSPPGGGNTIYF

v_call: TRBV28
j_call: TRBJ1-2
d_call: NA
cdr3_aa: CASSAGGEYGYTF

v_call: TRBV27
j_call: TRBJ2-1
d_call: TRBD2
cdr3_aa: CASSPIAGRGEQFF

v_call: TRBV7-3
j_call: TRBJ2-5
d_call: TRBD1
cdr3_aa: CASSLAGGKTQYF

v_call: TRBV5-1
j_call: TRBJ1-1
d_call: NA
cdr3_aa: CASSLVLNSNSEAFF

v_call: TRBV6-5
j_call: TRBJ1-1
d_call: NA
cdr3_aa: CASSYLSVNTEAFF

v_call: TRBV28
j_call: TRBJ2-1
d_call: TRBD2
cdr3_aa: CASSSFSGRADNEQFF

v_call: TRBV12-5
j_call: TRBJ1-1
d_call: TRBD1
cdr3_aa: CASGFGTGTEAFF

v_call: TRBV7-9
j_call: TRBJ2-3
d_call: TRBD1
cdr3_aa: CASSPTGTGFSTDTQYF

v_call: TRBV18
j_call: TRBJ2-1
d_call: TRBD1
cdr3_aa: CASSPPDRDWQFF

v_call: TRBV7-8
j_call: TRBJ2-3
d_call: NA
cdr3_aa: CASSSSQTYTDTQYF

v_call: TRBV19
j_call: TRBJ2-7
d_call: TRBD2
cdr3_aa: CASSKVAGVLYEQYF

v_call: TRBV7-9
j_call: TRBJ1-1
d_call: NA
cdr3_aa: CASSLGLNYEAFF

v_call: TRBV13
j_call: TRBJ2-7
d_call: TRBD1
cdr3_aa: CASSSTGGYEQYF

v_call: TRBV5-1
j_call: TRBJ1-4
d_call: NA
cdr3_aa: CASSRGAPGASGNEKLFF

v_call: TRBV14
j_call: TRBJ2-2
d_call: NA
cdr3_aa: CASRSFGELFF

v_call: TRBV7-3
j_call: TRBJ2-3
d_call: NA
cdr3_aa: CASSLVGGEVDTQYF

v_call: TRBV20-1
j_call: TRBJ2-1
d_call: NA
cdr3_aa: CSARASGEQFF

v_call: TRBV14
j_call: TRBJ2-7
d_call: NA
cdr3_aa: CASSQGFRREQYF

v_call: TRBV7-8
j_call: TRBJ2-3
d_call: NA
cdr3_aa: CASSLVSGDTQYF

v_call: TRBV5-6
j_call: TRBJ2-7
d_call: NA
cdr3_aa: CASSLAGKGAYEQYF

v_call: TRBV2
j_call: TRBJ1-1
d_call: NA
cdr3_aa: CASSEAVLQGPDVEAFF

v_call: TRBV4-1
j_call: TRBJ1-3
d_call: NA
cdr3_aa: CASSQFVVDSRLLFSGNTIYF

v_call: TRBV11-1
j_call: TRBJ2-2
d_call: NA
cdr3_aa: CASSLSLSTGELFF

v_call: TRBV6-4
j_call: TRBJ2-1
d_call: NA
cdr3_aa: CASSVSGGISSYNEQFF